The clone carrying this T cell receptor (beta chain) was detected only a few times. Its antigen remains unidentified. Of the isolated RNA, all was reverse transcribed, and so the sequenced material was expressed TCRB transcripts. Measured with immunoSEQ multiplex PCR; TCRdb has only the in-frame clones, and not every one. The data contain over 150,000 clones, approximately 8.1% of them singletons. The sample belongs to a study of beta chain features in type 1 diabetes. Per the germline V gene, CDR1 is SGHRS and CDR2 is YFSETQ. The CDR3 covers 19 residues. J gave up 0 bases and V 1 base, and 11 bases lay outside the gene matches. It was via CD45RO/CCR7/CD25/CD127/CD95/CD27 that CD4+ naive, central memory, regulatory and stem cell-like memory cells were sorted. Study outcomes and limitations: Possible PCR preference for shorter templates applied equally to patients and controls.

The TCR originated in a man aged 18 to 29 in good health. The chain carries TRBV5-1 and TRBJ2-7; 12 nucleotides align to TRBD2. Sequencing used central memory CD4+ T cells from blood. The CDR3 DNA sequence: TGCGCCAGCAGCTTGCTGTCTAGCGGGAGGGCCCTGAGCTCCTACGAGCAGTACTTC. It is translated as CASSLLSSGRALSSYEQYF.